This paragraph reports one T cell receptor (beta chain). Germline-derived CDR1 and CDR2 are LNHDA and SQIVND (reference sequence). The CDR3 sequence is 18 residues long. The V end lost 6 bases, the J end lost 0 bases, and 18 bases lay between the germline ends. The time point is: pretreatment peripheral blood. The patients' disease, urothelial carcinoma, was locally advanced or metastatic. The data were produced by immunoSEQ multiplex PCR, yet TCRdb's version contains in-frame clones alone and is incomplete. The sample lists roughly 52,000 clones, 60% to 85% seen once, with under 11% in the top ten. The data originate from a study of PD-L1 blockade in urothelial cancer.

The sequence derives from a man aged 65-85 years with urothelial cancer. This chain uses TRBV19 with TRBJ2-6, with D possibly matching TRBD1 (6 bases). This material consisted of PBMCs, taken around atezolizumab (anti-PD-L1) treatment. The CDR3 region has the DNA TGTGCCAGTAGAGCCGGGACACTCAGACCCTCTGGGGCCAACGTCCTGACTTTC. Translation gives CASRAGTLRPSGANVLTF. The entire variable domain, with the rest obtained from reference TRBV19 and TRBJ2-6, is as follows: DGGITQSPKYLFRKEGQNVTLSCEQNLNHDAMYWYRQDPGQGLRLIYYSQIVNDFQKGDIAEGYSVSREKKESFPLTVTSAQKNPTAFYLCASRAGTLRPSGANVLTFGAGSRLTVL.